These T cell receptor beta chains were read from a single sample in a study of vaccination effects on CD4 cells after COVID-19. No antigen has been identified for these receptors. Clones were sequenced by immunoSEQ multiplex PCR, and TCRdb holds only the in-frame ones, with some missing. The data show 40,000 to 45,000 clones, 76% seen once. The specimen comprised CD4+ T cells from PBMCs cultured without peptide, sampled after COVID-19 vaccination. The receptor set was obtained from a human donor who had a prior SARS-CoV-2 infection. The CDR3 runs from the conserved cysteine through the conserved F or W. Fields, in order: V gene, clone size, J gene, D gene, CDR3 DNA, CDR3 protein. A D gene is named only where the DNA matches it firmly. Some rows mark clone size as missing; the rest say once, few, many or name a class of expanded clone.

TRBV15	.	TRBJ1-4	.	TGTGCCACCAGCAGAGTACCTAATGAAAAACTGTTTTTT	CATSRVPNEKLFF
TRBV2	.	TRBJ2-3	TRBD1	TGTGCCAGCAATGGACAGGGGGGCCCAGATACGCAGTATTTT	CASNGQGGPDTQYF
TRBV7-2	.	TRBJ2-1	TRBD2	TGTGCCAGCAGACTAGCGGGGGGCCATAATGAGCAGTTCTTC	CASRLAGGHNEQFF
TRBV10-2	.	TRBJ2-2	.	TGCGCCAGCAGTGAATTAGAAAGGTACACCGGGGAGCTGTTTTTT	CASSELERYTGELFF
TRBV20-1	once	TRBJ2-7	TRBD2	TGCAGTGGTGGACTAGTAGGCGAGCAGTACTTC	CSGGLVGEQYF
TRBV30	.	TRBJ1-3	TRBD1	TGTGCCTGGAGCGGCAGGGGGCTCCGTGGAAACACCATATATTTT	CAWSGRGLRGNTIYF
TRBV9	.	TRBJ2-2	.	TGTGCCAGCAGAGGGGGGGGCAGGGGCGTTGCTGCCGGGGAGCTGTTTTTT	CASRGGGRGVAAGELFF
TRBV6-2/TRBV6-3	.	TRBJ1-1	.	TGTGCCAGCAGATACTCCGGGGAAGCTTTCTTT	CASRYSGEAFF
TRBV9	.	TRBJ2-3	.	TGTGCCAGCAGCTCCCGGGGGAGGGGGGCAGATACGCAGTATTTT	CASSSRGRGADTQYF
TRBV7-9	.	TRBJ1-2	TRBD1	TGTGCCTGCTTCAATGGGGACAGGGATCTGATCTATGGCTACACCTTC	CACFNGDRDLIYGYTF
TRBV6-5	few	TRBJ1-3	TRBD1	TGTGCCAGCAGTTACGGGACAGTGCGCGGAAACACCATATATTTT	CASSYGTVRGNTIYF
TRBV7-2	.	TRBJ2-5	.	TGTGCCAGCAGCTCCTCGCGGGCCCAAGAGACCCAGTACTTC	CASSSSRAQETQYF
TRBV7-9	.	TRBJ2-3	TRBD2	TGTGCCAGCAGCGACGGACTAGCGGGGCTCACAGATACGCAGTATTTT	CASSDGLAGLTDTQYF
TRBV2	.	TRBJ2-1	TRBD2	TGTGCCAGCAGTAGGACTAGCGGGAAGGTCAATGAGCAGTTCTTC	CASSRTSGKVNEQFF
TRBV9	.	TRBJ2-1	TRBD2	TGTGCCAGCAGCCCAACAACGGGCGGGAGGGCCGGGAATGAGCAGTTCTTC	CASSPTTGGRAGNEQFF
TRBV20-1	.	TRBJ1-6	.	TGCAGTGCTAGTCGAAATTATAATTCACCCCTCCACTTT	CSASRNYNSPLHF
TRBV5-1	.	TRBJ1-1	.	TGCGCCAGCAGCTCTCTAAACATCGGGGGCGGCACTGAAGCTTTCTTT	CASSSLNIGGGTEAFF
TRBV5-1	.	TRBJ2-5	TRBD1	TGCGCCAGCAGCCGAGAGCCCCTGGACAGGGCAGAGACCCAGTACTTC	CASSREPLDRAETQYF
TRBV6-6	.	TRBJ2-3	.	TGTGCCAGCAGTTACGTAGGAGATACGCAGTATTTT	CASSYVGDTQYF
TRBV5-5	.	TRBJ1-1	.	TGTGCCAGCAGCCGGAATTGGGCAGCCGCTGAAGCTTTCTTT	CASSRNWAAAEAFF
TRBV11-3	.	TRBJ2-1	TRBD1	TGTGCCAGCAGCCTCGCCCGGACAGGGGATCTCCATGAGCAGTTCTTC	CASSLARTGDLHEQFF
TRBV5-4	.	TRBJ1-6	.	TGTGCCAGCAGCTTCGGGCGCGGTTATTCACCCCTCCACTTT	CASSFGRGYSPLHF
TRBV7-3	.	TRBJ1-1	TRBD1	TGTGCCAGCAGCCCGACAGGGTACACTGAAGCTTTCTTT	CASSPTGYTEAFF
TRBV6-5	.	TRBJ1-5	TRBD1	TGTGCCAGCCCAAGGACAGGGAGGCAGCCCCAGCATTTT	CASPRTGRQPQHF
TRBV19	.	TRBJ1-5	.	TGTGCCAGCGGGGCAGGACGTACGAGCAATCAGCCCCAGCATTTT	CASGAGRTSNQPQHF